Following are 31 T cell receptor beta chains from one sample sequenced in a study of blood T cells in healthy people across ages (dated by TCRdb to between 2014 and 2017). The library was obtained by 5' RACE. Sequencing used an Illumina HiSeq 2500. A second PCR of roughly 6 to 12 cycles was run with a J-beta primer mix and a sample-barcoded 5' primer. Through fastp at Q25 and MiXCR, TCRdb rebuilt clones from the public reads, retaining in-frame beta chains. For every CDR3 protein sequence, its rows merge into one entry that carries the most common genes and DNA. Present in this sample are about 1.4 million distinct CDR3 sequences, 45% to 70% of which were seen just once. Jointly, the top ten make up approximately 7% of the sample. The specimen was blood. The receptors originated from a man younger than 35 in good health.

The DNA of the CDR3 is TGTGCCAGCAGCACTAGCGGGCTATACGAGCAGTACTTC. Protein product: CASSTSGLYEQYF. The genes are TRBV12-3 or TRBV12-4 and TRBJ2-4; 9 bases match TRBD2. Near its end, the DNA agrees better with TRBJ2-7, so the J call may be wrong. The CDR3 extends over 13 amino acids.

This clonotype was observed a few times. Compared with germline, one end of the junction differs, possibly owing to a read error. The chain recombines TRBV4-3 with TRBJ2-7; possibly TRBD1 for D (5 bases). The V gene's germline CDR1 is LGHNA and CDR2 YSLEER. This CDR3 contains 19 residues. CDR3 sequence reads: CASCQFPPVNRPSSYEQYF. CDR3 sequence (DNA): TGCGCCAGCTGCCAATTTCCGCCCGTGAACAGGCCTAGCTCCTACGAGCAGTACTTC.

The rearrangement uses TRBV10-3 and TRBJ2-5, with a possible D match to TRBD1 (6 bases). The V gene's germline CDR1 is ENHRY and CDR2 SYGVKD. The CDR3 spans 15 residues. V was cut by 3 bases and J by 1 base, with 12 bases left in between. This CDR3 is CAISDPGVPQETQYF. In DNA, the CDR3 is TGTGCCATCAGTGATCCAGGGGTCCCCCAAGAGACCCAGTACTTC.

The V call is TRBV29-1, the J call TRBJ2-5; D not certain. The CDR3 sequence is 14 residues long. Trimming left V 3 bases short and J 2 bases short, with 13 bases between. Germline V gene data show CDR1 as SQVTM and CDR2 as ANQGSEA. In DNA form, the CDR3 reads TGCAGCGTTGAGTTTCGTGGGCAGCAAGAGACCCAGTACTTC. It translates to CSVEFRGQQETQYF.

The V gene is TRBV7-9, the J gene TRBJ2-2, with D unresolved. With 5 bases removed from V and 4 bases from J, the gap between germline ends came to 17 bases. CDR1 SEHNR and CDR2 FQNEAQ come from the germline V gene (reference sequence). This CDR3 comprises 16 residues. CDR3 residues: CASSPTLWGSTGELFF. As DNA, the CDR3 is TGTGCCAGCAGCCCAACCTTGTGGGGTAGCACCGGGGAGCTGTTTTTT.

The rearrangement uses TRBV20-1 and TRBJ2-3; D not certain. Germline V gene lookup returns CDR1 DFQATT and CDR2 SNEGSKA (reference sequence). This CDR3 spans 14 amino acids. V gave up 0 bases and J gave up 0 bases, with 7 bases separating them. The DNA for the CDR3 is TGCAGTGCTAGAGAAGGTCTTAGCACAGATACGCAGTATTTT. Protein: CSAREGLSTDTQYF.

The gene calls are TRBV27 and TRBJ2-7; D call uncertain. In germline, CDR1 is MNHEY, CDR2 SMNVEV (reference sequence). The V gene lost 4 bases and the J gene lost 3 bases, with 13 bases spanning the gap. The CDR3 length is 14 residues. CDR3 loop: CASSSSIGYYEQYF. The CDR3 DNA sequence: TGTGCCAGCAGTTCGAGTATCGGATACTACGAGCAGTACTTC.

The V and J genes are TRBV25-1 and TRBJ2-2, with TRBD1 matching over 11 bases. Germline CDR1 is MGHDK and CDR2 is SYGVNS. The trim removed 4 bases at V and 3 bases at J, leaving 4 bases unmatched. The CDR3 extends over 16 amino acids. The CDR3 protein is CASSVGQGAHTGELFF. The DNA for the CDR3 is TGTGCCAGCAGTGTCGGACAGGGGGCTCACACCGGGGAGCTGTTTTTT. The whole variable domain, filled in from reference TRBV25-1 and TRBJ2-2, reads EADIYQTPRYLVIGTGKKITLECSQTMGHDKMYWYQQDPGMELHLIHYSYGVNSTEKGDLSSESTVSRIRTEHFPLTLESARPSHTSQYLCASSVGQGAHTGELFFGEGSRLTVL.

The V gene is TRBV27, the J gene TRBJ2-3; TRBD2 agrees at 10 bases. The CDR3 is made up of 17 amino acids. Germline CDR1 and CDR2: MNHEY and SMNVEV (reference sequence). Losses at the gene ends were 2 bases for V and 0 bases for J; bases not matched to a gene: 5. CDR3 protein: CASSLVSGGTSTDTQYF. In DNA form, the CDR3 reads TGTGCCAGCAGTTTAGTTAGCGGGGGGACTAGCACAGATACGCAGTATTTT.

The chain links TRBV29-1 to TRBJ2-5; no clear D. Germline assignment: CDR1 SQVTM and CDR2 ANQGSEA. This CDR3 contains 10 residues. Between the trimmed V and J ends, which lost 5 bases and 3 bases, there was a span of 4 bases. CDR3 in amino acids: CSVRKETQYF. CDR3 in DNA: TGCAGCGTTCGTAAAGAGACCCAGTACTTC.

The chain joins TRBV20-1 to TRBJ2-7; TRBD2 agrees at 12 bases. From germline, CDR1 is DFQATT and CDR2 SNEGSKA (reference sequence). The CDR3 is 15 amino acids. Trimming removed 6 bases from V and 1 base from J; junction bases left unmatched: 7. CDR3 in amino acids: CSAPPSGGVSYEQYF. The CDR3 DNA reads TGCAGTGCCCCCCCTAGCGGGGGGGTTTCCTACGAGCAGTACTTC.

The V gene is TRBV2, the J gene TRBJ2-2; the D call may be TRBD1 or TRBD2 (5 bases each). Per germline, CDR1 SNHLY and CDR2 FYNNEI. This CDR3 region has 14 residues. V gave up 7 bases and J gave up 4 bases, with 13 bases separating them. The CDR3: CASKGPKSTGELFF. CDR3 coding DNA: TGTGCCAGCAAGGGACCGAAGAGCACCGGGGAGCTGTTTTTT.

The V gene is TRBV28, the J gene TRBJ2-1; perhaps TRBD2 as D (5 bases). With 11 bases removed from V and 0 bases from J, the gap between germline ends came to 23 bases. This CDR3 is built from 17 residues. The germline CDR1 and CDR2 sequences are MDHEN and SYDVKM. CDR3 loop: CAGGPQRRGLSYNEQFF. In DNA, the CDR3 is TGTGCCGGAGGCCCCCAAAGAAGAGGGCTCTCCTACAATGAGCAGTTCTTC.

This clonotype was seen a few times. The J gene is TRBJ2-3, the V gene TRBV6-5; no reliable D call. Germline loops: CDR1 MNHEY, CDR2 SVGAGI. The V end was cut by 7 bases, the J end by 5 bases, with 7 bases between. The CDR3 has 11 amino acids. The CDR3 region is CASTDVDTQYF. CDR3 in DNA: TGTGCCAGCACCGACGTAGATACGCAGTATTTT.

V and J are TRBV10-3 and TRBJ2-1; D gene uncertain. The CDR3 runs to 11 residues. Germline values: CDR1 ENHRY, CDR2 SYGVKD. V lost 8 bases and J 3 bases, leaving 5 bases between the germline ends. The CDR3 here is CAIVRYNEQFF. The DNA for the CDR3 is TGTGCCATCGTACGCTACAATGAGCAGTTCTTC.

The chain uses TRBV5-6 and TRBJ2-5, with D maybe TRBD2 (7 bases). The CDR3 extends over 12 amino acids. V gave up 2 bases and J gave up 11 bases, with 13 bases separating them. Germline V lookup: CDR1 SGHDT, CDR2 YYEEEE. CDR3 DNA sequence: TGTGCCAGCAGCTTCGGGGGGCAAGAGCAGTACTTC. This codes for CASSFGGQEQYF.

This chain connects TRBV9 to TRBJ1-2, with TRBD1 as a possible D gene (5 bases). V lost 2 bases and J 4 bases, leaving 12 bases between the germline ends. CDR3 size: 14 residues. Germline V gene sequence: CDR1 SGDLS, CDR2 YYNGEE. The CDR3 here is CASSVSGNLYGYTF. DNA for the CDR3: TGTGCCAGCAGCGTTTCAGGGAACCTCTATGGCTACACCTTC. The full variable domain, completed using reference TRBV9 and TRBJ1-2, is DSGVTQTPKHLITATGQRVTLRCSPRSGDLSVYWYQQSLDQGLQFLIQYYNGEERAKGNILERFSAQQFPDLHSELNLSSLELGDSALYFCASSVSGNLYGYTFGSGTRLTVV.

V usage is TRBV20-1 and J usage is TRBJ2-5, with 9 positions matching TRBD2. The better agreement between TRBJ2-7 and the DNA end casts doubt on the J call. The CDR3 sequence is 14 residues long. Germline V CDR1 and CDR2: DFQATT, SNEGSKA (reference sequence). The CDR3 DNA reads TGCAGTGCTAGATATAGCGGGAGTCCCCACGAGCAGTACTTC. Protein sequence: CSARYSGSPHEQYF.

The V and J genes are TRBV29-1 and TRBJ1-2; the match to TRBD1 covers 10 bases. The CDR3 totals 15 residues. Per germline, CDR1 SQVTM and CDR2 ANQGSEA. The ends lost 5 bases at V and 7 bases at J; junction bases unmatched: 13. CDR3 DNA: TGCAGCGTTACGGGACAGGGGATCTTTTGGGCTGGCTACACCTTC. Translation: CSVTGQGIFWAGYTF.

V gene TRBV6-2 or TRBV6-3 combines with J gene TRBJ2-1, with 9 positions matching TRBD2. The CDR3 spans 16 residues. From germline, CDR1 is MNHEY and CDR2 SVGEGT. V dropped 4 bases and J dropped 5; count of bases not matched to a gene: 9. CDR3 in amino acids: CASSLGVAGGHNEQFF. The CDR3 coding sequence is TGTGCCAGCAGTTTAGGAGTGGCGGGGGGGCACAATGAGCAGTTCTTC.

The CDR3 region is CATSRMDRRYEAFF. The CDR3 nucleotides are TGTGCCACCAGCAGAATGGACAGGAGATATGAAGCTTTCTTT. The chain carries TRBV15 and TRBJ1-1; 7 nucleotides align to TRBD1. Per germline, CDR1 LNHNV and CDR2 YYDKDF (reference sequence). The V and J ends lost 2 bases and 7 bases, in that order; junction bases with no gene match: 7. The CDR3 is 14 residues long.

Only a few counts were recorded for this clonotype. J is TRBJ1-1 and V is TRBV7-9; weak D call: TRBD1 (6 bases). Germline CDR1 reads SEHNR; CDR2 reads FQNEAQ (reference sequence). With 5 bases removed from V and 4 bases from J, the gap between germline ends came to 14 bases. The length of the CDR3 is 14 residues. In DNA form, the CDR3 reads TGTGCCAGCAGCCTTTCGGACAGCCCCACTGAAGCTTTCTTT. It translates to CASSLSDSPTEAFF.

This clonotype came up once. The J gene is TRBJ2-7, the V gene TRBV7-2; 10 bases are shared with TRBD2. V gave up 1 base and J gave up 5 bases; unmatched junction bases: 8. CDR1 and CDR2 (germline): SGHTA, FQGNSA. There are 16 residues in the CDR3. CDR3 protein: CASSLVPSGSPDEQYF. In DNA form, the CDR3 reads TGTGCCAGCAGCTTAGTTCCTAGCGGGAGTCCCGACGAGCAGTACTTC.

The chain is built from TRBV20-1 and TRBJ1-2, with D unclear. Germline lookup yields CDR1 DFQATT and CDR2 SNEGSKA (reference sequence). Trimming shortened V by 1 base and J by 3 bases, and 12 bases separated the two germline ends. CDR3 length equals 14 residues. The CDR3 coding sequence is TGCAGTGCTAGAGTCACCCAGACTCACTATGGCTACACCTTC. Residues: CSARVTQTHYGYTF.

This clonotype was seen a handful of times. The CDR3 sequence is CASSLWGTGGPYEQYF. The CDR3 DNA reads TGTGCCAGCAGTTTATGGGGGACAGGGGGTCCCTACGAGCAGTACTTC. The chain joins TRBV27 to TRBJ2-7, with TRBD1 identical over 11 bases. V lost 1 base, J lost 2 bases, and 4 bases stayed unmatched. CDR3 length equals 16 residues. The V gene's germline CDR1 is MNHEY and CDR2 SMNVEV (reference sequence).

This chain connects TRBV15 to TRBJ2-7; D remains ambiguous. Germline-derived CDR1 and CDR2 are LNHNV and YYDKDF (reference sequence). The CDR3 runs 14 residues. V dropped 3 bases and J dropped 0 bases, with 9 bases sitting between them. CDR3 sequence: CATSRAPSSYEQYF. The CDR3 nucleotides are TGTGCCACCAGCAGGGCCCCGAGCTCCTACGAGCAGTACTTC.

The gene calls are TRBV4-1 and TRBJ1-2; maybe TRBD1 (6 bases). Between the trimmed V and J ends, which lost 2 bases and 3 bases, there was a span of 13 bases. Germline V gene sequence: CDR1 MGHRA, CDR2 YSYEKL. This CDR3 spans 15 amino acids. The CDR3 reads CASSQQGTTDYGYTF. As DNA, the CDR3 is TGCGCCAGCAGCCAACAGGGGACGACGGACTATGGCTACACCTTC.

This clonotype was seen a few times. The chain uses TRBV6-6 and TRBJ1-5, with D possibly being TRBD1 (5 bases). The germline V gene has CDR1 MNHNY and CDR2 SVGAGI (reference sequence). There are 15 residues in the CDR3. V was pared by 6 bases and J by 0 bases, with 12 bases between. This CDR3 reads CASRPLGGSNQPQHF. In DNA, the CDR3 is TGTGCCAGCAGACCCCTGGGGGGTAGCAATCAGCCCCAGCATTTT.

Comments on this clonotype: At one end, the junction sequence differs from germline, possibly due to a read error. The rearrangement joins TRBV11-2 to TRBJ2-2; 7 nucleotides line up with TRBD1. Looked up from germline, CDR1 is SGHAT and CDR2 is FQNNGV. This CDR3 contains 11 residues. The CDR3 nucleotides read TGTGCCAGCAGCTTAGCAGGGGGGCTGTTTTTT. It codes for CASSLAGGLFF.

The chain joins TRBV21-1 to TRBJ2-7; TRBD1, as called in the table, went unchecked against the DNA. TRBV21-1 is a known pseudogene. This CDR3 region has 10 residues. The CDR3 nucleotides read TGTGCCAGAGAGACAGGCGAGCAGTACTTC. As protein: CARETGEQYF.

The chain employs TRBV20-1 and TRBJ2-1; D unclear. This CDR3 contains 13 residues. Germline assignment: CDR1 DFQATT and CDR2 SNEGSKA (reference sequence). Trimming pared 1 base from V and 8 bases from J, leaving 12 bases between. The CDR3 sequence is CSARGGRFDEQFF. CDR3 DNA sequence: TGCAGTGCTAGAGGAGGAAGGTTCGATGAGCAGTTCTTC.